The 5 T cell receptor beta chains below come from one sample, sequenced in a study of T-cell reconstitution after alpha-beta-depleted transplantation in children. Unique molecular identifiers were built into the TCRbeta library. TCRdb reanalysed the PCR reads using MiXCR and keeps one entry per CDR3 protein. This table holds hundreds of thousands of distinct CDR3 sequences, 15% to 20% found once. Sequences were derived from PBMCs from the stem cell graft donor, sampled from the stem cell graft. The receptor source for this set is a human donor who donated a stem cell graft to a child with acute lymphoblastic leukemia.

This clonotype came up a few times. V gene TRBV29-1 combines with J gene TRBJ2-5, with D perhaps TRBD2 (6 bases). This CDR3 spans 14 amino acids. Germline-derived CDR1 and CDR2 are SQVTM and ANQGSEA. Trimming took 7 bases from V and 5 from J, leaving 20 bases between them. DNA of the CDR3: TGCAGCGCCGCGGCGTCTAGCGCGTTGGAGACCCAGTACTTC. Protein: CSAAASSALETQYF.

This clonotype was seen a handful of times. This chain links TRBV29-1 with TRBJ2-3; 11 bases match TRBD2. The CDR3 is made up of 14 amino acids. CDR1 is SQVTM and CDR2 is ANQGSEA in the germline V gene. V was pared by 6 bases and J by 3 bases, with 5 bases of the junction left unmatched. The CDR3: CSVPSSGRTDTQYF. The CDR3 DNA reads TGCAGCGTGCCCTCTAGCGGGAGGACAGATACGCAGTATTTT.

This clonotype was counted between two and nine times. J is TRBJ2-3 and V is TRBV4-2, with 7 bases lining up with TRBD2. This CDR3 has 16 amino acids. Germline loops: CDR1 LGHNA, CDR2 YNFKEQ. J was trimmed by 0 bases and V by 1 base; bases with no gene match: 4. The CDR3: CASSQVLRGSTDTQYF. The CDR3 DNA sequence: TGTGCCAGCAGCCAAGTTCTGCGGGGGAGCACAGATACGCAGTATTTT.

This clonotype was found a few times. The CDR3: CASSPEGGGSFNEQFF. In nucleotides, the CDR3 is TGCGCCAGCAGCCCCGAGGGGGGCGGGAGTTTTAATGAGCAGTTCTTC. The V call is TRBV4-1, the J call TRBJ2-1; weak D call: TRBD2 (7 bases). V lost 4 bases and J lost 7, with 20 bases in between. CDR3 length: 16 residues. CDR1 is MGHRA and CDR2 is YSYEKL in the germline V gene.

This sequence joins TRBV9 and TRBJ2-1, with 12 positions matching TRBD2. J gave up 7 bases and V 3 bases, and 8 bases lay outside the gene matches. The CDR3 is made up of 16 amino acids. The germline V gene encodes CDR1 SGDLS and CDR2 YYNGEE. The CDR3 sequence: CASSAETSGSPNEQFF. The DNA of the CDR3 is TGTGCCAGCAGCGCCGAGACTAGCGGGAGTCCAAATGAGCAGTTCTTC. The variable domain in full, with the rest retrieved from reference TRBV9 and TRBJ2-1, is DSGVTQTPKHLITATGQRVTLRCSPRSGDLSVYWYQQSLDQGLQFLIQYYNGEERAKGNILERFSAQQFPDLHSELNLSSLELGDSALYFCASSAETSGSPNEQFFGPGTRLTVL.